This T cell receptor beta chain was retrieved from a study of vaccination and CD4 T cells after COVID-19. Oncomine TCR Beta short-read sequencing was applied to DNA from cultured CD4+ T cells. The source of extracted genomic DNA was cultured CD4+ T cells. TCRdb re-analysed the PCR reads in MiXCR, keeping a single row per CDR3 protein. Here the sample spans about 11,000 distinct CDR3 sequences, approximately 70% being singletons. The CDR3 covers 14 residues. Trimming took 0 bases from V and 4 from J, leaving 9 bases between them. Germline V CDR1 and CDR2: LNHDA, SQIVND (reference sequence). Treatment here: roughly nine-day PBMC culture with coronavirus spike peptide pools or control peptides (ViraFEST assay). ViraFEST used peptide pools to expand antigen-specific T cells and subsequently sequenced their TCRs. Concerning this clonotype: The antigen remains undetermined.

The receptor comes from a human donor who had recovered from COVID-19. Sequenced input: CD4+ T cells from blood, cultured in vitro. The chain uses TRBV19 and TRBJ1-2; no firm D call. CDR3 DNA: TGTGCCAGTAGTATAGATAGAGCCTTCTATGGCTACACCTTC. Its protein is CASSIDRAFYGYTF.